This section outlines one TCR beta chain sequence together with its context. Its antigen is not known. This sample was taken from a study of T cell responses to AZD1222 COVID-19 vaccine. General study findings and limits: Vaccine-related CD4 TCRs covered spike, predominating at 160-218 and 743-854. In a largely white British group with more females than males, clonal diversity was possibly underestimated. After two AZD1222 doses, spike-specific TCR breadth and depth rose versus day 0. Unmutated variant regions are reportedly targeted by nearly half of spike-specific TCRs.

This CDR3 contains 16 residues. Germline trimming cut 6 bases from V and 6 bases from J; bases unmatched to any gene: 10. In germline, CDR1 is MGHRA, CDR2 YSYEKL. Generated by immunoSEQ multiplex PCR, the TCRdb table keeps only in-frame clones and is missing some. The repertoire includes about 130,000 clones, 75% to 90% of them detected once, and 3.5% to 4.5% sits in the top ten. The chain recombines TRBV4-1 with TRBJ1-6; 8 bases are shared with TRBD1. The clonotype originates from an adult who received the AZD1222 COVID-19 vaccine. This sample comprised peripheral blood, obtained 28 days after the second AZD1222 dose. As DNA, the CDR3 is TGCGCCAGCAGTCCGACAGGGGCCGATGGTAATTCACCCCTCCACTTT. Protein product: CASSPTGADGNSPLHF.